The next 14 T cell receptor beta chains were all read from a single sample in a study of CD8 T cells in ankylosing spondylitis (dated by TCRdb to about 2017). Library preparation used 5' RACE. TCRdb names Illumina HiSeq 2500 as the instrument used. TCRdb trimmed the raw reads at Q25, called clones with MiXCR and kept productive beta chains. Each entry merges the rows of one CDR3 protein and shows their most common DNA and genes. This sample gives approximately 350,000 distinct CDR3 sequences in total; more than 20% of them show up just once. The top ten hold approximately 14% of the sample. Sequencing input: blood, either unsorted or a sorted T cell fraction (not recorded which). The receptors come from a male donor with ankylosing spondylitis or in good health (not recorded which).

The sample holds a few counts of this clonotype. The rearrangement links TRBV27 to TRBJ2-1; D could derive from TRBD1 or TRBD2 (6 bases each). The CDR3 covers 14 residues. Germline CDR1 reads MNHEY; CDR2 reads SMNVEV (reference sequence). The V and J ends lost 8 bases and 4 bases respectively, with 15 bases between them. The CDR3 DNA is TGTGCCAGCGCCCCGGGGGCGGGTTACAATGAGCAGTTCTTC. Its translation is CASAPGAGYNEQFF.

This chain's CDR3 is CAISDSEDTQYF. CDR3 bases: TGTGCCATCAGTGACTCGGAAGATACGCAGTATTTT. The V and J genes are TRBV10-3 and TRBJ2-3; no reliable D call. V shed 3 bases and J shed 5 bases, with 6 bases lying between them. The germline V gene encodes CDR1 ENHRY and CDR2 SYGVKD. The length of the CDR3 is 12 residues.

This clonotype was recorded a few times. This sequence joins TRBV10-3 and TRBJ2-7, with D perhaps matching TRBD1 or TRBD2 (6 bases each). In germline, CDR1 is ENHRY, CDR2 SYGVKD. This CDR3 is 13 amino acids long. Trimming took off 7 bases at V and 4 bases at J, with 14 bases between the two ends. The CDR3 loop is CAITPGARYEQYF. The CDR3 bases are TGTGCCATCACCCCGGGGGCTCGGTACGAGCAGTACTTC.

This clonotype turned up a few times. The V and J genes are TRBV6-1 and TRBJ2-1; D tentatively fits TRBD1 or TRBD2 (5 bases each). The V end was cut by 8 bases, the J end by 5 bases, with 10 bases between. CDR3 length: 12 residues. From germline, CDR1 is MNHNS and CDR2 SASEGT. The CDR3 coding sequence is TGTGCCAGCTTGGGACCGCACAATGAGCAGTTCTTC. It specifies CASLGPHNEQFF.

This clonotype was detected only a few times. The chain links TRBV11-2 to TRBJ1-4; D is unresolved. V shed 2 bases and J shed 0 bases, with 10 bases lying between them. The CDR3 spans 16 residues. From germline, CDR1 is SGHAT and CDR2 FQNNGV. CDR3 loop: CASSLQTFSTNEKLFF. The CDR3 coding sequence is TGTGCCAGCAGCTTACAGACTTTTTCAACTAATGAAAAACTGTTTTTT.

The rearrangement uses TRBV28 and TRBJ2-7, with 10 bases matching TRBD2. V was pared by 5 bases and J by 5 bases, with 12 bases of the junction left unmatched. In germline, CDR1 is MDHEN, CDR2 SYDVKM. The CDR3 runs to 16 residues. The chain's CDR3 is CASSPATSGVGNEQYF. Written as DNA, the CDR3 is TGTGCCAGCAGTCCCGCTACTAGCGGGGTGGGGAACGAGCAGTACTTC.

The chain joins TRBV20-1 to TRBJ2-3, with TRBD2 identical over 9 bases. Germline values: CDR1 DFQATT, CDR2 SNEGSKA (reference sequence). The V segment lost 3 bases and the J segment 1 base; nucleotides outside the gene matches: 5. The CDR3 loop spans 15 amino acids. The DNA of the CDR3 is TGCAGTGCTAGCCCAATAGCGGGGGGCACAGATACGCAGTATTTT. As protein: CSASPIAGGTDTQYF.

This clonotype was observed a handful of times. The genes are TRBV12-3 or TRBV12-4 and TRBJ2-1; 8 bases map to TRBD1. CDR3 length: 16 residues. With V trimmed by 4 bases and J by 8 bases, 13 bases remained unmatched. CDR3 amino acids: CASSSTRTGSPHEQFF. The CDR3 nucleotides are TGTGCCAGCAGTTCGACCAGGACAGGGAGCCCCCATGAGCAGTTCTTC.

This clonotype was seen only a few times. V and J are TRBV20-1 and TRBJ2-2; D is perhaps TRBD2 (5 bases). The V end was cut by 6 bases, the J end by 4 bases, with 15 bases between. There are 14 residues in the CDR3. CDR1 and CDR2 from the germline V gene are DFQATT and SNEGSKA (reference sequence). CDR3 nucleotides: TGCAGTGCCCTCGAGGGAAGGCTCACCGGGGAGCTGTTTTTT. It specifies CSALEGRLTGELFF.

The V call is TRBV20-1, the J call TRBJ2-7, with a tentative D call TRBD2 (5 bases). Trimming left V 1 base short and J 7 bases short, with 8 bases between. The germline CDR1 and CDR2 sequences are DFQATT and SNEGSKA (reference sequence). The CDR3 sequence is 11 residues long. CDR3 region: CSARAGREQYF. Written as DNA, the CDR3 is TGCAGTGCTAGAGCGGGAAGAGAGCAGTACTTC.

This clonotype has only a few counts. V usage is TRBV12-5 and J usage is TRBJ2-2; the D is unclear. Germline V CDR1 and CDR2: LGHNT, FRNRAP. This CDR3 is 14 amino acids long. Trimming shortened V by 6 bases and J by 3 bases, and 11 bases separated the two germline ends. For the CDR3, the DNA is TGTGCTAGTGGCAAAAGTCTAGACACCGGGGAGCTGTTTTTT. Encoded protein: CASGKSLDTGELFF.

The chain uses TRBV2 and TRBJ2-3; TRBD2 aligns across 8 bases. In germline, CDR1 is SNHLY, CDR2 FYNNEI. This CDR3 contains 16 residues. Losses at the gene ends were 3 bases for V and 1 base for J; bases not matched to a gene: 6. The DNA for the CDR3 is TGTGCCAGCAGTGATCCCAGCGGGGGACGCACAGATACGCAGTATTTT. Translated: CASSDPSGGRTDTQYF.

The chain carries TRBV27 and TRBJ1-1, with TRBD1 identical over 8 bases. Germline CDR1 is MNHEY and CDR2 is SMNVEV (reference sequence). CDR3 length: 14 amino acids. Trimming cost V 3 bases and J 1 base; bases outside gene matches: 1. The CDR3 sequence: CASSLTGENTEAFF. The CDR3 nucleotides are TGTGCCAGCAGTTTGACAGGGGAGAACACTGAAGCTTTCTTT.

This clonotype came up a few times. The rearrangement joins TRBV20-1 to TRBJ1-1, with TRBD1 identical over 9 bases. CDR1 and CDR2 (germline): DFQATT, SNEGSKA (reference sequence). V lost 2 bases, J lost 5 bases, and 6 bases stayed unmatched. This CDR3 has 14 amino acids. The CDR3 region is CSARKDRGETEAFF. The CDR3 nucleotides are TGCAGTGCTAGAAAGGACAGGGGAGAAACTGAAGCTTTCTTT.